The source of this T cell receptor (beta chain) is a study of lymphopenia after photon versus proton radiotherapy. A note on this clone: The antigen remains unidentified.

Whole-study results and caveats: Relative stability marked proton patients; photon patients lost diversity and naive cells. A bigger post-nadir fall in TCR diversity correlated inversely with survival time in deceased patients. Post-nadir diversity loss with photons came from oligoclonal expansion, particularly CD8+ Temra cells.

Produced via immunoSEQ multiplex PCR; TCRdb's table is partial and in-frame only. The sample has 25,000 to 30,000 clones; roughly 90% are singletons. There are 16 residues in the CDR3. Germline CDR1 reads KGHSH; CDR2 reads LQKENI. V was cut by 8 bases and J by 0 bases, with 16 bases left in between. This clonotype originated in a woman in her forties or fifties with cholangiocarcinoma. V usage is TRBV18 and J usage is TRBJ2-2; the D gene is possibly TRBD1 (6 bases). Specimen: peripheral blood, collected from a patient treated with photon-based radiotherapy. This chain's CDR3 is CASAGTSRTNTGELFF. In DNA form, the CDR3 reads TGTGCCAGCGCCGGGACATCTAGGACGAACACCGGGGAGCTGTTTTTT.